Listed below are T cell receptor beta chains from one sample, sequenced in a study of OX40 agonist ivuxolimab in advanced cancers. Produced via immunoSEQ multiplex PCR; TCRdb's table is partial and in-frame only. The repertoire has around 40,000 clones, roughly 80% of them found once; the top ten carry 21%. This specimen consisted of CD4+ or CD8+ T cells sorted from blood, obtained in a trial of the OX40 agonist ivuxolimab. These receptor sequences come from an adult with an advanced solid tumor such as melanoma, head and neck, liver or kidney cancer. Both conserved end residues are part of each CDR3. The D gene is left open where the match is weak. A clone size is listed for some rows: how often the clone was seen (once, few, many), or a class if it is expanded.

size,V,length,D,J,DNA,CDR3
.,TRBV19,12,TRBD1,TRBJ1-2,TGTGCCAGTAGCCAGGGGACAGCAAGCTACACCTTC,CASSQGTASYTF
.,TRBV7-3,14,.,TRBJ2-2,TGTGCCAGCAGCTCCGGACAGAACACCGGGGAGCTGTTTTTT,CASSSGQNTGELFF
few,TRBV6-4,13,.,TRBJ2-1,TGTGCCAGCAGTGATAGTAGCGAGAATGAGCAGTTCTTC,CASSDSSENEQFF
.,TRBV5-1,15,.,TRBJ1-1,TGCGCCAGCAGCTTCAACGTAGGACTAAACACTGAAGCTTTCTTT,CASSFNVGLNTEAFF
once,TRBV6-5,13,.,TRBJ1-1,TGTGCCAGCAACCATTACAGGGACACTGAAGCTTTCTTT,CASNHYRDTEAFF
once,TRBV5-1,15,.,TRBJ1-2,TGCGCCAGCAGCTTGGCCGGGACGTTAGAATATGGCTACACCTTC,CASSLAGTLEYGYTF
.,TRBV5-8,15,.,TRBJ1-6,TGTGCCAGCAGCTTGGTGTGGGGGAGCAATTCACCCCTCCACTTT,CASSLVWGSNSPLHF
.,TRBV7-2,14,TRBD1,TRBJ1-5,TGTGCCAGCAGCTCACCGCAGGGGGATCAGCCCCAGCATTTT,CASSSPQGDQPQHF
.,TRBV7-3,13,.,TRBJ1-5,TGCGCCAGCAGCTACACAGGGTATCAGCCCCAGCATTTT,CASSYTGYQPQHF
.,TRBV18,13,TRBD2,TRBJ2-7,TGCGCCAGCTCACCACTAGCGGGGGACGAGCAGTACTTC,CASSPLAGDEQYF
.,TRBV30,18,.,TRBJ2-7,TGTGCCTGGAGTGTCTTCTGGCCGACCTCGGACTACTCCTACGAGCAGTACTTC,CAWSVFWPTSDYSYEQYF
.,TRBV10-3,15,.,TRBJ2-5,TGTGCCATCAGTTATGGGGGAATTTCCCAAGAGACCCAGTACTTC,CAISYGGISQETQYF
few,TRBV11-2,16,TRBD1,TRBJ2-5,TGTGCCAGCAGCAACAGGGGCCGTGTGTACCAAGAGACCCAGTACTTC,CASSNRGRVYQETQYF
.,TRBV11-2,13,TRBD1,TRBJ2-7,TGTGCCAGCAGCCCCACATCTCAGGGGGCTTTGTACTTC,CASSPTSQGALYF
.,TRBV2,18,.,TRBJ1-3,TGTGCCAGCAGTGAAAATGGAATTGGACTAACCTCTGGAAACACCATATATTTT,CASSENGIGLTSGNTIYF
.,TRBV6-1,14,.,TRBJ1-1,TGTGCCAGCAGTGAAGGAGGGATGGACACTGAAGCTTTCTTT,CASSEGGMDTEAFF
.,TRBV10-2,14,.,TRBJ2-7,TGCGCCAGCAGTGTCGGGGGGCTCTCCGGCGAGCAGTACTTC,CASSVGGLSGEQYF
.,TRBV19,15,.,TRBJ2-1,TGTGCCAGTAGAGTCGGGAGTATCTCTAGAAATGAGCAGTTCTTC,CASRVGSISRNEQFF
.,TRBV30,12,.,TRBJ2-7,TGTGCCTGGAGATCTGTTTCCCACGAGCAGTACTTC,CAWRSVSHEQYF
.,TRBV6-5,14,.,TRBJ2-7,TGTGCCAGCAGTCGGGACACAAACTCCTACGAGCAGTACTTC,CASSRDTNSYEQYF
.,TRBV7-3,12,.,TRBJ2-1,TGTGCCAGCAGCTTAACAGGGCCGGAGCAGTTCTTC,CASSLTGPEQFF
.,TRBV6-5,15,.,TRBJ2-1,TGTGCCAGCAGTCAGGACAGAAGCTCCTACAATGAGCAGTTCTTC,CASSQDRSSYNEQFF
.,TRBV10-3,12,TRBD2,TRBJ2-7,TGTGCCTCCGCGGGAGGGCCCTACGAGCAGTACTTC,CASAGGPYEQYF